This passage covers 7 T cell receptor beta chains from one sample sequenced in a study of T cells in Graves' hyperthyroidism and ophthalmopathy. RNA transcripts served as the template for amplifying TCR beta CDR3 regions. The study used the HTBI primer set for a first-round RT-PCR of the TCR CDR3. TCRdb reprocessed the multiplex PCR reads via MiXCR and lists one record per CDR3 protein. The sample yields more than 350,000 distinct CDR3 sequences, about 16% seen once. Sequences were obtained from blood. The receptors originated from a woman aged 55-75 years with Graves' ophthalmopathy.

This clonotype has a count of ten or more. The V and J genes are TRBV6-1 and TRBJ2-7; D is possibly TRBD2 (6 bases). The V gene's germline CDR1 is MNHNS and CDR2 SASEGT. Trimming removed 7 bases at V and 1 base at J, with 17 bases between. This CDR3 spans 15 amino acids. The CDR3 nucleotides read TGTGCCAGCAAGCCGGGGACTCAACCTTCCTACGAGCAGTACTTC. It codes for CASKPGTQPSYEQYF.

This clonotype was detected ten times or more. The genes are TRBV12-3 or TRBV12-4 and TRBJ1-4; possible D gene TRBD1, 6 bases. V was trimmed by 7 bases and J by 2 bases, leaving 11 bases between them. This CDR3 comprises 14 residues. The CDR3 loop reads CASTLQGTNEKLFF. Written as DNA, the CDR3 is TGTGCCAGCACCTTACAGGGCACTAATGAAAAACTGTTTTTT.

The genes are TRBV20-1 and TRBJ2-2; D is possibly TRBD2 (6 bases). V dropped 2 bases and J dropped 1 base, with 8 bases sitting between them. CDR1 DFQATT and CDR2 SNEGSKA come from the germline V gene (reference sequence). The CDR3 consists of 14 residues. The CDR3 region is CSARIGGNTGELFF. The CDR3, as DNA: TGCAGTGCTAGAATCGGGGGGAACACCGGGGAGCTGTTTTTT.

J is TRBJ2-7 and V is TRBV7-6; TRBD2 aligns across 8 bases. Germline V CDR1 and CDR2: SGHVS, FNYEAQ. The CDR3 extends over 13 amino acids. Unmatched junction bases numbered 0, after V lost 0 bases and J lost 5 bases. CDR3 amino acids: CASSLATSDEQYF. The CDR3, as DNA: TGTGCCAGCAGCTTAGCGACTAGCGACGAGCAGTACTTC. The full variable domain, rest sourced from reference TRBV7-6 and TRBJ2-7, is GAGVSQSPRYKVTKRGQDVALRCDPISGHVSLYWYRQALGQGPEFLTYFNYEAQQDKSGLPNDRFSAERPEGSISTLTIQRTEQRDSAMYRCASSLATSDEQYFGPGTRLTVT.

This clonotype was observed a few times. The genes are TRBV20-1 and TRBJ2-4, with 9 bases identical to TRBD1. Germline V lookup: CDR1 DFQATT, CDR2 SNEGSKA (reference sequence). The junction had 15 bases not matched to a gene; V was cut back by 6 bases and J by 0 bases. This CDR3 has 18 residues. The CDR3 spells CSAGGMRDRELAKNIQYF. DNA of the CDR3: TGCAGTGCAGGGGGGATGCGGGACAGGGAATTAGCCAAAAACATTCAGTACTTC.

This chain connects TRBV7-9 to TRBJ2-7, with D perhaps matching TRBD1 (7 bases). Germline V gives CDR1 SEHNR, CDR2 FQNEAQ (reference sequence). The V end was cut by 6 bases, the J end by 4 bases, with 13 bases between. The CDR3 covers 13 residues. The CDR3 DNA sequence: TGTGCCAGCAGGCGGGACAGAGAATACGAGCAGTACTTC. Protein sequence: CASRRDREYEQYF.

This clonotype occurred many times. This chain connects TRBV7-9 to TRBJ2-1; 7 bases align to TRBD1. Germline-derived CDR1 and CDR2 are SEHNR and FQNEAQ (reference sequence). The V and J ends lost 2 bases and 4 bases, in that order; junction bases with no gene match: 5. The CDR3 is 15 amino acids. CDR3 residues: CASSLTGAPYNEQFF. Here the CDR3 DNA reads TGTGCCAGCAGCTTAACAGGGGCGCCTTACAATGAGCAGTTCTTC.